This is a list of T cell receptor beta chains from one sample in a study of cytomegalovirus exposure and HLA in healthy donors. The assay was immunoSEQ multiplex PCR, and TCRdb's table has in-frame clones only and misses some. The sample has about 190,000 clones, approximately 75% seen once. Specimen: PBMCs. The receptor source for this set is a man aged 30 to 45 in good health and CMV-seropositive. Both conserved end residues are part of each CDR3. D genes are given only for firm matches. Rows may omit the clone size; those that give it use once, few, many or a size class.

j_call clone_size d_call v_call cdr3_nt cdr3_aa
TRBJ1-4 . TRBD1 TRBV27 TGTGCCAGCAGTTTAGGGGCCAGGGGGAGGGAAAAACTGTTTTTT CASSLGARGREKLFF
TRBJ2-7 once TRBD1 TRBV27 TGTGCCAGCAGATCCACAGGGGGCCAGAGCTCCTACGAGCAGTACTTC CASRSTGGQSSYEQYF
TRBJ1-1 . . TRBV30 TGTGCCTGGAGTGTGGCCGGCAGGCAGAACACTGAAGCTTTCTTT CAWSVAGRQNTEAFF
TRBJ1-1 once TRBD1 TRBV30 TGTGCCTGGAGGGCTACAGGGGGGGCCACTGAAGCTTTCTTT CAWRATGGATEAFF
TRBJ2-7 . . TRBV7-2 TGTGCCAGCACTCTGGGACAAGGAGCCAGCGAGCAGTACTTC CASTLGQGASEQYF
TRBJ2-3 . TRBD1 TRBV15 TGTGCCACCAGCAGAGTGTTAGGACAGGGGGCAGATACGCAGTATTTT CATSRVLGQGADTQYF
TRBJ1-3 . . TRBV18 TGTGCCAGCTCACCACGCTTGGCGGCCAGCTCTGGAAACACCATATATTTT CASSPRLAASSGNTIYF
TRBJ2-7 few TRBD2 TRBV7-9 TGTTCCAGCAGCCCCCCGACGGGGACTAGCGGCCGATCCTACGAGCAGTACTTC CSSSPPTGTSGRSYEQYF
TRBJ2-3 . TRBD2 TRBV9 TGTGCCAGCAGCGTAGGGAATTCAGTGGCTAGCGGGGGGAGCACAGATACGCAGTATTTT CASSVGNSVASGGSTDTQYF
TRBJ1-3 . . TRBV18 TGTGCCAGCTCACCAGATCGGCAGGGGTTTAGCACCATATATTTT CASSPDRQGFSTIYF
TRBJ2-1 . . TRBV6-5 TGTGCCAGCAAAGGAGCCAGCTCCTACAATGAGCAGTTCTTC CASKGASSYNEQFF
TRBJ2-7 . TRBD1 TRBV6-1 TGTGCCAGTAAAACCGGGACAGCATCCTACGAGCAGTACTTC CASKTGTASYEQYF
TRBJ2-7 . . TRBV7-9 TGTTCCAGCAGCTTTGGCATGTACGAGCAGTACTTC CSSSFGMYEQYF
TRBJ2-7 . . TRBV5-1 TGCGCCAGCAGAAGTACAGGGCGGGAGCAGTACTTC CASRSTGREQYF
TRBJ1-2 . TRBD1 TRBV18 TGTGCCAGCTCACCAGTCCAGGGGGATGGCTACACCTTC CASSPVQGDGYTF
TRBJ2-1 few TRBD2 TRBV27 TGTGCCAGCAGTTTATTCGCCAGGACAAGTTGGACTAGCGGGAGCAATGAGCAGTTCTTC CASSLFARTSWTSGSNEQFF
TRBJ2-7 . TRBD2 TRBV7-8 TGTGCCAGCAGCCGGACTAGCGGTACCTACGAGCAGTACTTC CASSRTSGTYEQYF
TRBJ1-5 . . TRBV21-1 TGTGCCAGCAGCAAATTCAAACAGCCCCAGCATTTT CASSKFKQPQHF
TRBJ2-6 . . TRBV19 TGTGCCAGTAGCCTACCGGTCGGCTCTGGGGCCAACGTCCTGACTTTC CASSLPVGSGANVLTF
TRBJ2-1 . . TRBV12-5 TGTGCTAGCTTCAGGGGCTCCTACAATGAGCAGTTCTTC CASFRGSYNEQFF
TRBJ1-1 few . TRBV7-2 TGTGCCAGCATCAGGGCCGGGAACACTGAAGCTTTCTTT CASIRAGNTEAFF
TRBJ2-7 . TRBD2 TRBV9 TGTGCCAGCAGCGACCATCTAGCGGGAGGGTCTCACGAGCAGTACTTC CASSDHLAGGSHEQYF
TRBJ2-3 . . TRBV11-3 TGTGCCAGCAGCTTCGAGACAGATACGCAGTATTTT CASSFETDTQYF
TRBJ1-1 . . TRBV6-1 TGTGCCAGCAGTGTTACAGGGCAAATGAACACTGAAGCTTTCTTT CASSVTGQMNTEAFF
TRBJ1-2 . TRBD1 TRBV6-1 TGTGCCAGCAGAGCCGGGACAGCGGTTAACTATGGCTACACCTTC CASRAGTAVNYGYTF
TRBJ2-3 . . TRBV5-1 TGCGCCAGCAGCTTGGGGGGGCGGGGGCCACCCACAGATACGCAGTATTTT CASSLGGRGPPTDTQYF
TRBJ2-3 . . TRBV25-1 TGTGCCAGCAGTGGAACTAGCACAGATACGCAGTATTTT CASSGTSTDTQYF